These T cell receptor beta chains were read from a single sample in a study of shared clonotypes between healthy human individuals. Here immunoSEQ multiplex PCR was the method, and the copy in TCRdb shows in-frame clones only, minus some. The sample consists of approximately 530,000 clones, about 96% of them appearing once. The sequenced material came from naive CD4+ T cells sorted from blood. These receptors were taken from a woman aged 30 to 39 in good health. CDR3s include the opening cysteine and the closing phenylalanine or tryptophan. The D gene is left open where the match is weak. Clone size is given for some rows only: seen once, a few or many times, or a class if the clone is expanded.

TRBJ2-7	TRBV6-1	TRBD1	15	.	TGTGCCAGCAGGCTCTCCTGGACAGGGTCCTACGAGCAGTACTTC	CASRLSWTGSYEQYF
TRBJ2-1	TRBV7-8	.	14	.	TGTGCCAGCAGCTTACGGGACACCTACAATGAGCAGTTCTTC	CASSLRDTYNEQFF
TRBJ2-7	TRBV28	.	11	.	TGTGCCAGCAGTGCCCCCTCCGAGCAGTACTTC	CASSAPSEQYF
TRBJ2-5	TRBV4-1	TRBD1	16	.	TGCGCCAGCAGCCTTCCGGGACAGAAAACAAAAGAGACCCAGTACTTC	CASSLPGQKTKETQYF
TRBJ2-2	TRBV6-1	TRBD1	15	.	TGTGCCAGCAGTAAGACAGGGGGACACACCGGGGAGCTGTTTTTT	CASSKTGGHTGELFF
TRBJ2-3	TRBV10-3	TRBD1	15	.	TGTGCCATCTCGTCAGGGGGCGCCTACACAGATACGCAGTATTTT	CAISSGGAYTDTQYF
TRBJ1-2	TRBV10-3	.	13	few	TGTGCCATCAGGGCATCCGCTAACTATGGCTACACCTTC	CAIRASANYGYTF
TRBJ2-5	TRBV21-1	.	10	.	TGTGCCAGCAGCCAAGAGACCCAGTACTTC	CASSQETQYF
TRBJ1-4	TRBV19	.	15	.	TGTGCCAGTAGTATTCTGTCGGCAACTAATGAAAAACTGTTTTTT	CASSILSATNEKLFF
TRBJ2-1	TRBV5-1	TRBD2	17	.	TGCGCCAGCAGCCACGGGACTAGCGGGAGTGTGGTCTATGAGCAGTTCTTC	CASSHGTSGSVVYEQFF
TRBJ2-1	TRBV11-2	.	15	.	TGTGCCAGCAGGACTTTGCGGCATCTCAACAATGAGCAGTTCTTC	CASRTLRHLNNEQFF
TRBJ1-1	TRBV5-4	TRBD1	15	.	TGTGCCAGCAGCCCAGATAACAGGGGAAACACTGAAGCTTTCTTT	CASSPDNRGNTEAFF
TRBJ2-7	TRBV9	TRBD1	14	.	TGTGCCAGCAGCGCCGGGACAGGGGGCTACGAGCAGTACTTC	CASSAGTGGYEQYF
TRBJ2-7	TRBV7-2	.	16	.	TGTGCCAGCAGCTACCGGCTGGGGAACTCACCCTCCGAGCAGTACTTC	CASSYRLGNSPSEQYF
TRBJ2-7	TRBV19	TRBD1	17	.	TGTGCCAGTAGTATAGATCTAATCGGGACAGGGGTATACGAGCAGTACTTC	CASSIDLIGTGVYEQYF
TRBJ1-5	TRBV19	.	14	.	TGTGCCAGTAGTGCCTCATATAGCAATCAGCCCCAGCATTTT	CASSASYSNQPQHF
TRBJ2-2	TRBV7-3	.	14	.	TGTGCCAGCAGCTTAACTGTCGACACCGGGGAGCTGTTTTTT	CASSLTVDTGELFF
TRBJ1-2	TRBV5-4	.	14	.	TGTGCCAGCAGCACCCAAGGGGCAGGGTGGGGCTACACCTTC	CASSTQGAGWGYTF
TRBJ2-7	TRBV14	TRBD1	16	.	TGTGCCAGCAGCCATTTGTGGGACAGGGAGTTCCACGAGCAGTACTTC	CASSHLWDREFHEQYF
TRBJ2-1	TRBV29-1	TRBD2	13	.	TGCAGCGTCTCGCGGGGGTCCTACAATGAGCAGTTCTTC	CSVSRGSYNEQFF
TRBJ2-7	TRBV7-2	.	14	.	TGTGCCAGCAGCTTAGTAGAGAGCTCCTACGAGCAGTACTTC	CASSLVESSYEQYF
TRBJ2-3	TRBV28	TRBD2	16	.	TGTGCCAGCACCCTACGGACTAGCGGGAGAGAAGATACGCAGTATTTT	CASTLRTSGREDTQYF
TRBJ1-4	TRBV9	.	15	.	TGTGCCAGCAGCGAGGGGCCAACCTTCGGTGAAAAACTGTTTTTT	CASSEGPTFGEKLFF
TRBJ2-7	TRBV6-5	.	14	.	TGTGCCAGCAGTACCATGGGAGCCCGCTACGAGCAGTACTTC	CASSTMGARYEQYF
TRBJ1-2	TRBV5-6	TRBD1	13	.	TGTGCCAGCAGCAGGGACAGCTACTATGGCTACACCTTC	CASSRDSYYGYTF
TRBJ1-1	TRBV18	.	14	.	TGTGCCAGCGCCTTCGGGTCTCTGAACACTGAAGCTTTCTTT	CASAFGSLNTEAFF
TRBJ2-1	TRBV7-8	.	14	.	TGTGCCAGCAGCCAGGGGGGGCGTTACAATGAGCAGTTCTTC	CASSQGGRYNEQFF
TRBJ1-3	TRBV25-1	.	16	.	TGTGCCAGCAGTGAGGGTGACGTGAACTCTGGAAACACCATATATTTT	CASSEGDVNSGNTIYF
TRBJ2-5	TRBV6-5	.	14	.	TGTGCCAGCAGTTACTCGACCCCCCAAGAGACCCAGTACTTC	CASSYSTPQETQYF
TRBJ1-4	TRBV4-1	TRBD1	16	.	TGCGCCAGCAGCCGCCTAGACAGGGGAGGTAGCGAAAAACTGTTTTTT	CASSRLDRGGSEKLFF
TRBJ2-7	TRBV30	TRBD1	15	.	TGTGCCTGGATCAATAAGACAGGGGCAGCCTACGAGCAGTACTTC	CAWINKTGAAYEQYF
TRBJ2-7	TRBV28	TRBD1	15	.	TGTGCCAGCAGTTCGACCGGGACAGGGGAGGACGAGCAGTACTTC	CASSSTGTGEDEQYF
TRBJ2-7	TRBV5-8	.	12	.	TGTGCCAGCAGCTCCCCGTGGTACGAGCAGTACTTC	CASSSPWYEQYF
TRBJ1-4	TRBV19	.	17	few	TGTGCCAGTAGTCCCTGGGGAGGGGATGCAACTAATGAAAAACTGTTTTTT	CASSPWGGDATNEKLFF
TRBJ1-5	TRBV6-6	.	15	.	TGTGCCAGCAGTTACTCGAAGGGAGGAGAGCAGCCCCAGCATTTT	CASSYSKGGEQPQHF
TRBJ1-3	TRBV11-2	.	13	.	TGTGCCAGCAGCGCAGGCGCTGGAAACACCATATATTTT	CASSAGAGNTIYF
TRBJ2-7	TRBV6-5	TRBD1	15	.	TGTGCCAGCAGTTACGACAGGGAACCCTCCTACGAGCAGTACTTC	CASSYDREPSYEQYF
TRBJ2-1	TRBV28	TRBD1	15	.	TGTGCCAGCAGTTCTGGACAGGGGAGGGTCAATGAGCAGTTCTTC	CASSSGQGRVNEQFF
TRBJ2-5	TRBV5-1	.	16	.	TGCGCCAGCAGCTTGGATTCTAGTACAGCCAAAGAGACCCAGTACTTC	CASSLDSSTAKETQYF
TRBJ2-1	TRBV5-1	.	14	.	TGCGCCAGCAGCTTGGAACTAGCTGGCAATGAGCAGTTCTTC	CASSLELAGNEQFF
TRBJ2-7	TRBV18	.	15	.	TGTGCCAGCTCATCCCCGGACAGTGGTTCCTACGAGCAGTACTTC	CASSSPDSGSYEQYF
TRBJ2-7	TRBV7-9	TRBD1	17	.	TGTGCCAGCAGCTTGGATTTCACGGACAGGGGTGCCTACGAGCAGTACTTC	CASSLDFTDRGAYEQYF
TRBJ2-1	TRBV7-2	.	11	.	TGTGCCAGCAGCTTTCACGCTGAGCAGTTCTTC	CASSFHAEQFF
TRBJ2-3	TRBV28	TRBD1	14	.	TGTGCCAGCTCACGGGACAGGGGAGGGGATACGCAGTATTTT	CASSRDRGGDTQYF
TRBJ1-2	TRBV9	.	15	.	TGTGCCAGCAGCATTTCCTCGGGAACCCTCTTTGGCTACACCTTC	CASSISSGTLFGYTF
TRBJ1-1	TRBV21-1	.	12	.	TGTGCCAGCAGCAAACGGTACACTGAAGCTTTCTTT	CASSKRYTEAFF
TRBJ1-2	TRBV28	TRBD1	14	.	TGTGCCAGCAGTTTTTCTACAGGGGTGGGTGGCTACACCTTC	CASSFSTGVGGYTF
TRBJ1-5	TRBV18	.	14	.	TGTGCCAGCTCACCCGACAGTAGCAATCAGCCCCAGCATTTT	CASSPDSSNQPQHF
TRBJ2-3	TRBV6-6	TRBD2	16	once	TGTGCCAGCAGTCGAAATAGCGGGAGGAGGACAGATACGCAGTATTTT	CASSRNSGRRTDTQYF
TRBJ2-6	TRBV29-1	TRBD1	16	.	TGCAGCGCCTTAACAGGGGGCAAGTCTGGGGCCAACGTCCTGACTTTC	CSALTGGKSGANVLTF
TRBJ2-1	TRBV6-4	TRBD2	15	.	TGTGCCAGCAGTGACACGGGAGGGCCTCTCAATGAGCAGTTCTTC	CASSDTGGPLNEQFF
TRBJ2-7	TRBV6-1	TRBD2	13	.	TGTGCCAGCAGACCGGGAGGCTCCTACGAGCAGTACTTC	CASRPGGSYEQYF
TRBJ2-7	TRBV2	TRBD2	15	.	TGTGCCAGCAGTGAAGAGACTAGCGGGAGTTACGAGCAGTACTTC	CASSEETSGSYEQYF
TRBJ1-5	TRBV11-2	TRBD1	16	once	TGTGCCAGCAGCTTGTCCGGGACAGGGGGCAATCAGCCCCAGCATTTT	CASSLSGTGGNQPQHF
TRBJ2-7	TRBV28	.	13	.	TGTGCCAGCAGGACTCTTAGGGGCTACGAGCAGTACTTC	CASRTLRGYEQYF
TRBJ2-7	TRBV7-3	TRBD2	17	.	TGTGCCAGCAGCTCGGGGACTAGCGAGAGACCCTCCTACGAGCAGTACTTC	CASSSGTSERPSYEQYF
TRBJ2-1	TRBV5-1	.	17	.	TGCGCCAGCAGCTTGGTTGCGGGCCTGGGGTACCGCAATGAGCAGTTCTTC	CASSLVAGLGYRNEQFF
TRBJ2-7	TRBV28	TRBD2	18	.	TGTGCCAGCAGTCCTGACCCCCTCGGACTAGCGTTAGGCTACGAGCAGTACTTC	CASSPDPLGLALGYEQYF
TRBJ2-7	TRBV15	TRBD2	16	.	TGTGCCACCAGCAGAGATTGGACTAGCGGGAACTACGAGCAGTACTTC	CATSRDWTSGNYEQYF